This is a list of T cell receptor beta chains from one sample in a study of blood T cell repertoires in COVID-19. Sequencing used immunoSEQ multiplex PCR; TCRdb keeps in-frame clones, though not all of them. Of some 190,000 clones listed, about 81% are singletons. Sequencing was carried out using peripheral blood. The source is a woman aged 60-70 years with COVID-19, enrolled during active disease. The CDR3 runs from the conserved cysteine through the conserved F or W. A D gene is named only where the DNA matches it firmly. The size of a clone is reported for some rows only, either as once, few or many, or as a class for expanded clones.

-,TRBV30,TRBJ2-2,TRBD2,TGTGCCTGGCCCCCCCCTCAGCAGCGGGGGTACACCGGGGAGCTGTTTTTT,CAWPPPQQRGYTGELFF
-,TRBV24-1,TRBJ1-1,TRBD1,TGTGCCACCTCCGGACAGGGGAACACTGAAGCTTTCTTT,CATSGQGNTEAFF
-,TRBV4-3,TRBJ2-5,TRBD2,TGCGCCAGCAGCCGCCATATCCGGACTAGCGGGAGGGAAGAGACCCAGTACTTC,CASSRHIRTSGREETQYF
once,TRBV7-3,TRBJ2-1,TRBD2,TGTGCCAGCAGCCCGAGCGGGGACTCCTACAATGAGCAGTTCTTC,CASSPSGDSYNEQFF
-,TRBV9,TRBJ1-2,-,TGTGCCAGCAGTTGGCGGCCGATTAACTATGGCTACACCTTC,CASSWRPINYGYTF
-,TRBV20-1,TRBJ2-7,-,TGCAGTGCTAGTCGCCCAACTAGCAACGAGCAGTACTTC,CSASRPTSNEQYF
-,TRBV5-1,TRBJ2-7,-,TGCGCCAGCAGCCTCCGGACGCCCGGGGGCTACGAGCAGTACTTC,CASSLRTPGGYEQYF
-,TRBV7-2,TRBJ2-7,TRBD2,TGTGCCAGCAGCTTAGTTGGGACTAGTGAGTACGAGCAGTACTTC,CASSLVGTSEYEQYF
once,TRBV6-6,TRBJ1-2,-,TGTGCCAGCAGCGAGGACAGCGACTATGGCTACACCTTC,CASSEDSDYGYTF
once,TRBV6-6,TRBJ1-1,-,TGTGCCAGCAGTTACCAGAGCGGGAGCGAAGCTTTCTTT,CASSYQSGSEAFF
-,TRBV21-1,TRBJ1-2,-,TGTGCCAGCAGCAAAGGGGCGGGCCTACACCCGGGGAACTATGGCTACACCTTC,CASSKGAGLHPGNYGYTF
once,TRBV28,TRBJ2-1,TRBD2,TGTGCCAGCAGTCAACCGACCTTAGCGGGGGGCTCACCTGCCTACAATGAGCAGTTCTTC,CASSQPTLAGGSPAYNEQFF
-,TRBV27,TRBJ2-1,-,TGTGCCAGCAGTTTGAGGGTTAGGAACAATGAGCAGTTCTTC,CASSLRVRNNEQFF
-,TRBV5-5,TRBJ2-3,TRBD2,TGTGCCAGCAGCTTGGCCCTACTAGCGGGGGGTTACACAGATACGCAGTATTTT,CASSLALLAGGYTDTQYF
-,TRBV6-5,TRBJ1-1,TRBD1,TGTGCCAGCAGTAAACAGGGGACTGAAGCTTTCTTT,CASSKQGTEAFF
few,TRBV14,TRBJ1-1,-,TGTGCCAGCAGCCAAGATAGGTTGGGGTTCAGGAGGGCTGAAGCTTTCTTT,CASSQDRLGFRRAEAFF
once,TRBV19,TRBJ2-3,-,TGTGCCAGTAGTATAGAGGGGTGGGGCAACGCGGATACGCAGTATTTT,CASSIEGWGNADTQYF
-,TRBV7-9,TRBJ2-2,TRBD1,TGTGCCAGCAGCAGACAGGGGGCGGGCACCGGGGAGCTGTTTTTT,CASSRQGAGTGELFF
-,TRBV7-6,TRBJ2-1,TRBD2,TGTGCCAGCAGCTTCGGCAGCGGGGGGGCTGATGAGCAGTTCTTC,CASSFGSGGADEQFF
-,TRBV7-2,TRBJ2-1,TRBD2,TGTGCCAGCAGCCGGCGGGGGGCTGGTAGGAATGAGCAGTTCTTC,CASSRRGAGRNEQFF
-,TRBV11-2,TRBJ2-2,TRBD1,TGTGCCAGCAGACTGGGACAGGGGGCAAACACCGGGGAGCTGTTTTTT,CASRLGQGANTGELFF
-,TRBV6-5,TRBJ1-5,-,TGTGCCAGCAGAGTACGTGGGGGGAGCGATCAGCCCCAGCATTTT,CASRVRGGSDQPQHF
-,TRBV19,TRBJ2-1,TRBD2,TGTGCCAGTAATAACCGGACTAGCGGGGCATCGGATGAGCAGTTCTTC,CASNNRTSGASDEQFF
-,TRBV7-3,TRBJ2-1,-,TGTGCCAGCAGCTTACTACCCTCGGGGGTAATCAACTCCTACAATGAGCAGTTCTTC,CASSLLPSGVINSYNEQFF
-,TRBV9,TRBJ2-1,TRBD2,TGTGCCAGCAGCGTTACCGGGACTAGCGGGGGAAATGAGCAGTTCTTC,CASSVTGTSGGNEQFF
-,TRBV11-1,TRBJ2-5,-,TGTGCCAGCAGCCCCCGAGGGGGTTTGGAGACCCAGTACTTC,CASSPRGGLETQYF
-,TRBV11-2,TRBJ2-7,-,TGTGCCAGCAGCTTAGATCCAGGCAGGGTACTCGAGCAGTACTTC,CASSLDPGRVLEQYF
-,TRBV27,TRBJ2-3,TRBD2,TGTGCCAGCAGTTTAACTAGCGGCTTCCAAAGCACAGATACGCAGTATTTT,CASSLTSGFQSTDTQYF
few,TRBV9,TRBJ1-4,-,TGTGCCAGCAGCGGTGCACAGGAGGGCCCCTCAACTAATGAAAAACTGTTTTTT,CASSGAQEGPSTNEKLFF
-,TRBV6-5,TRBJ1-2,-,TGTGCCAGCAGTTACTCTCGGGGAGGGACGGGCTATGGCTACACCTTC,CASSYSRGGTGYGYTF
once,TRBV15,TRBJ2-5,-,TGTGCCACCAGGACAAGAGAGACCCAGTACTTC,CATRTRETQYF
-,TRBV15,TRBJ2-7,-,TGTGCCACCAGCAGGGTTCGTGGGAGCTCCTACGAGCAGTACTTC,CATSRVRGSSYEQYF
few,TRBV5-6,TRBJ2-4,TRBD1,TGTGCCAGCAGCTCTAATGGCAGGACAGGGTTGAAAAACATTCAGTACTTC,CASSSNGRTGLKNIQYF
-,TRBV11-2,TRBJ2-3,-,TGTGCCAGCAGCTTAGGGGGATGGGGCGGGGAAGATACGCAGTATTTT,CASSLGGWGGEDTQYF
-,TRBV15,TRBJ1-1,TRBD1,TGTGCCACTTGGTCCGGGACAGAGATCAGAAACACTGAAGCTTTCTTT,CATWSGTEIRNTEAFF
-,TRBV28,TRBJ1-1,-,TGTGCCAGCAGTTTCTATATAAACACTGAAGCTTTCTTT,CASSFYINTEAFF
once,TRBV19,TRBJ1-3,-,TGTGCCAGTATGAGGACATTCTCTGGAAACACCATATATTTT,CASMRTFSGNTIYF